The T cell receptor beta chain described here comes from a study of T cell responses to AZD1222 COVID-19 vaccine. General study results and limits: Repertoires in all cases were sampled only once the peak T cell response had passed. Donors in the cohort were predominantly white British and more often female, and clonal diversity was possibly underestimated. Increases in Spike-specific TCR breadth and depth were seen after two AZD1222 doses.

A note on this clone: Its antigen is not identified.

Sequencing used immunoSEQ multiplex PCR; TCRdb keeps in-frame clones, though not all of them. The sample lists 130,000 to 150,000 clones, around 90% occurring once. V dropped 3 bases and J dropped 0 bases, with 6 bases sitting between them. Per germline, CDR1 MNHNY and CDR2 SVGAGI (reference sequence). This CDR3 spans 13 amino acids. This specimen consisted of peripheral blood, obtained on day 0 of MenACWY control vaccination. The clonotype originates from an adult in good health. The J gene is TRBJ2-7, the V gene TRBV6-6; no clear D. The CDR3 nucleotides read TGTGCCAGCAGTTATGTCAGCTCCTACGAGCAGTACTTC. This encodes CASSYVSSYEQYF.